The clone carrying this TCR beta chain appeared a few times. These data are taken from a study of T-cell memory formation after mild COVID-19. MiXCR was run by TCRdb on the 5' RACE reads, yielding one entry per CDR3 protein. The sample has approximately 340,000 distinct CDR3 sequences; roughly 15% are singletons. The CDR3 sequence is 11 residues long. V was clipped by 8 bases and J by 5 bases, with 9 bases between them. The specimen was PBMCs or a T cell subset sorted from them (not recorded which). This rearrangement joins TRBV12-3 or TRBV12-4 to TRBJ1-2; TRBD1 is a possible D gene (5 bases). This sequence was found in a man between 18 and 29 years old who had mild COVID-19 (a few samples of this study predate the infection). Cell type and time point are not known. The CDR3 loop is CASGGWYGYTF. Here the CDR3 DNA reads TGTGCCAGCGGGGGGTGGTATGGCTACACCTTC.